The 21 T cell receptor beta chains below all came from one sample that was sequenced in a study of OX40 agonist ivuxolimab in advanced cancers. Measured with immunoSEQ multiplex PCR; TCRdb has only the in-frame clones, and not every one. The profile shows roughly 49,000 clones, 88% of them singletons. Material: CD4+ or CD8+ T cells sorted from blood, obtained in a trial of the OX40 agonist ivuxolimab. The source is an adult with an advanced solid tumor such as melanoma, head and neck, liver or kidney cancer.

The CDR3 coding sequence is TGCGCCAGCAGCTTTAATATCGCCAGCTCTGGAAACACCATATATTTT. This sequence encodes CASSFNIASSGNTIYF. The chain links TRBV5-1 to TRBJ1-3; D unresolved. This CDR3 region has 16 residues. Germline CDR1 is SGHRS and CDR2 is YFSETQ. Trimming cost V 2 bases and J 0 bases, with 12 bases left between them.

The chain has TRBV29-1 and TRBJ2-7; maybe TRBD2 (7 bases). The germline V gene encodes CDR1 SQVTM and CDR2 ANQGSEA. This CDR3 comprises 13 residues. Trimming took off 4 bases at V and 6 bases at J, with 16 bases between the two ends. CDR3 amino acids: CSVGQQGGGEQYF. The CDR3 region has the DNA TGCAGCGTTGGCCAACAGGGAGGGGGCGAGCAGTACTTC.

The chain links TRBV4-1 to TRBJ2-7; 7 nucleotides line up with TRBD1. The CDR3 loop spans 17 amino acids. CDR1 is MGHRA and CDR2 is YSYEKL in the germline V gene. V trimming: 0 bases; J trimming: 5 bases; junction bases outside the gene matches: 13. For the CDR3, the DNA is TGCGCCAGCAGCCAAGACCCCCCGACAGGGTTTTACGACGAGCAGTACTTC. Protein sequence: CASSQDPPTGFYDEQYF.

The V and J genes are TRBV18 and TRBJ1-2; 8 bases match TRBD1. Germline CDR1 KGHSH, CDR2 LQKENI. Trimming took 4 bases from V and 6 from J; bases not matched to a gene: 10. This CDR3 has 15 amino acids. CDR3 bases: TGTGCCAGCTCACGCACCCAGGGGGCGAACGATGGCTACACCTTC. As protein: CASSRTQGANDGYTF.

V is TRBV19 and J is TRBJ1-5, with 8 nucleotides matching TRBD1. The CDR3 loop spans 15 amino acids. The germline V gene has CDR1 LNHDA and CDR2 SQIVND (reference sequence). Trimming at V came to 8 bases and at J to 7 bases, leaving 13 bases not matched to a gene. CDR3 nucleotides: TGTGCCAGTGGCAAGACAGGGGCGGGCGACCAGCCCCAGCATTTT. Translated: CASGKTGAGDQPQHF.

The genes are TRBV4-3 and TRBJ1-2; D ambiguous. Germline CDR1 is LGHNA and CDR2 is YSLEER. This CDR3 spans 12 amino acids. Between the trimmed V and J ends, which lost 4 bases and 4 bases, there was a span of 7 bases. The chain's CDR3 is CASSRSGYGYTF. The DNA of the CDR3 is TGCGCCAGCAGCCGATCGGGCTATGGCTACACCTTC.

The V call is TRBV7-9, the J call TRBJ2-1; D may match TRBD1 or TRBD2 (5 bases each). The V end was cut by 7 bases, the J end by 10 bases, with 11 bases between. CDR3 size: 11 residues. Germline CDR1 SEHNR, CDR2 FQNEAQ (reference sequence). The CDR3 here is CASNRWDEQFF. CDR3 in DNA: TGTGCCAGCAATCGGTGGGACGAGCAGTTCTTC.

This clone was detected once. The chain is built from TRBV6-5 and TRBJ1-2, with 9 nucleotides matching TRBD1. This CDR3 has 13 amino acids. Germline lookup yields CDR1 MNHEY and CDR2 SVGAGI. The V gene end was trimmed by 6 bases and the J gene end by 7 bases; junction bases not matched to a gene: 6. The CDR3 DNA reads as TGTGCCAGCAGACGGGGACAGGGCTCTGGCTACACCTTC. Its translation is CASRRGQGSGYTF.

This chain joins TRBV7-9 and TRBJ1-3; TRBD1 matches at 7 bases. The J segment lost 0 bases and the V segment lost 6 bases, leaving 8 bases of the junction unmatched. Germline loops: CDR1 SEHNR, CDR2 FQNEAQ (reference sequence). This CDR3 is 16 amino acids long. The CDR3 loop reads CASRLTGTDSGNTIYF. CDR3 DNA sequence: TGTGCCAGCAGGTTGACCGGGACAGACTCTGGAAACACCATATATTTT.

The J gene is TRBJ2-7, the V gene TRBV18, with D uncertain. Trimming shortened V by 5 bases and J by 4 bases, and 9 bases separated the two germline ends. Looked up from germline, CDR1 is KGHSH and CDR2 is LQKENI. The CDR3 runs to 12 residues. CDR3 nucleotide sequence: TGTGCCAGCTCAGCGGAAACTTACGAGCAGTACTTC. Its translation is CASSAETYEQYF. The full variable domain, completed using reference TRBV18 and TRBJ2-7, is NAGVMQNPRHLVRRRGQEARLRCSPMKGHSHVYWYRQLPEEGLKFMVYLQKENIIDESGMPKERFSAEFPKEGPSILRIQQVVRGDSAAYFCASSAETYEQYFGPGTRLTVT.

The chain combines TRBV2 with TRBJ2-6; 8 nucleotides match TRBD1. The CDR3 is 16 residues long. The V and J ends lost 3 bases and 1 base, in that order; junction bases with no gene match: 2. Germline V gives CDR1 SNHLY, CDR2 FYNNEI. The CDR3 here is CASSERTGSGANVLTF. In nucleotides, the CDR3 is TGTGCCAGCAGTGAGAGGACAGGGTCTGGGGCCAACGTCCTGACTTTC.

CDR3 nucleotide sequence: TGCGCCAGCAGCTCGGACTACACGAACACCGGGGAGCTGTTTTTT. This gives the protein CASSSDYTNTGELFF. This chain links TRBV5-1 with TRBJ2-2; weak D call: TRBD2 (6 bases). Trimming took 3 bases from V and 0 from J, leaving 9 bases between them. Germline assignment: CDR1 SGHRS and CDR2 YFSETQ. The CDR3 is 15 residues long.

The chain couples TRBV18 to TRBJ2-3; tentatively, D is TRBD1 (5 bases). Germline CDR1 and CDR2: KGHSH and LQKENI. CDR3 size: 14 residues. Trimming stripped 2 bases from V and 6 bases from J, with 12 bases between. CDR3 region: CASSPDGQGDTQYF. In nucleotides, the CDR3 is TGTGCCAGCTCACCAGATGGGCAGGGTGATACGCAGTATTTT.

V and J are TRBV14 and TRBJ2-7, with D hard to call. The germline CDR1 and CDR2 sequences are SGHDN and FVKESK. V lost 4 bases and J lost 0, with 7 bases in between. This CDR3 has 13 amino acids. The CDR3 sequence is CASSRPNSYEQYF. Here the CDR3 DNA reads TGTGCCAGCAGCCGCCCTAACTCCTACGAGCAGTACTTC.

In DNA form, the CDR3 reads TGTGCCACCAGCAGAGTCACACGACAGGGAGCTTTCTTT. The encoded protein is CATSRVTRQGAFF. V gene TRBV15 combines with J gene TRBJ1-1; 7 nucleotides line up with TRBD1. Germline V gene lookup returns CDR1 LNHNV and CDR2 YYDKDF (reference sequence). The CDR3 consists of 13 residues. With 1 base clipped from V and 10 bases from J, the junction kept 6 bases outside the gene matches. Looking up the rest from reference TRBV15 and TRBJ1-1 gives the full variable domain: DAMVIQNPRYQVTQFGKPVTLSCSQTLNHNVMYWYQQKSSQAPKLLFHYYDKDFNNEADTPDNFQSRRPNTSFCFLDIRSPGLGDTAMYLCATSRVTRQGAFFGQGTRLTVV.

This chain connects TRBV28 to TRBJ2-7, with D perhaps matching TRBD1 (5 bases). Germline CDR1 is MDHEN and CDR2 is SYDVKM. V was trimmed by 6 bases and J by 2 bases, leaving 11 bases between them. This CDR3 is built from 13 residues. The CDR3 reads CASRTQGPYEQYF. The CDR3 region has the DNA TGTGCCAGCAGAACCCAGGGCCCCTACGAGCAGTACTTC.

This chain's CDR3 is CASSEFPAGGVADTQYF. CDR3 sequence (DNA): TGTGCCAGCAGTGAATTCCCAGCGGGAGGAGTGGCAGATACGCAGTATTTT. The chain joins TRBV25-1 to TRBJ2-3; 9 bases line up with TRBD2. V dropped 1 base and J dropped 4; count of bases not matched to a gene: 9. CDR1 is MGHDK, CDR2 SYGVNS, per germline. The CDR3 has 17 residues.

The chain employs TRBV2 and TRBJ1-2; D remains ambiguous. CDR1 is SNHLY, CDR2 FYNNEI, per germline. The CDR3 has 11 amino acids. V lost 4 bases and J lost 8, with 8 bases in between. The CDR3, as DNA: TGTGCCAGCAGTGTGGGTTTAGGCTACACCTTC. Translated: CASSVGLGYTF.

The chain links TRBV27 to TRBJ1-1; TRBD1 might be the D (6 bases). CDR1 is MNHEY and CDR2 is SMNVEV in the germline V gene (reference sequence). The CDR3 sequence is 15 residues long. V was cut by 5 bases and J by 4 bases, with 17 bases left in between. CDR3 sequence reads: CASSPYRVRSTEAFF. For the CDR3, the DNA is TGTGCCAGCAGTCCCTACAGGGTGAGGTCCACTGAAGCTTTCTTT.

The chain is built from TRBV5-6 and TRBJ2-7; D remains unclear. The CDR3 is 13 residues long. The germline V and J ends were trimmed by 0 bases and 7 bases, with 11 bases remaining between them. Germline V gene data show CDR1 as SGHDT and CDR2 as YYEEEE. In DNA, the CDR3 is TGTGCCAGCAGCTTGGACGGACCGCGGGAGCAGTACTTC. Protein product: CASSLDGPREQYF.

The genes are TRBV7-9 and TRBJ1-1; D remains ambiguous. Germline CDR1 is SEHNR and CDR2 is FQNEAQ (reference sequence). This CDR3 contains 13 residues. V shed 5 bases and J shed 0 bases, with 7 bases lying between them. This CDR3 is CASSRRMNTEAFF. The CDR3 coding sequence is TGTGCCAGCAGCCGTCGGATGAACACTGAAGCTTTCTTT.